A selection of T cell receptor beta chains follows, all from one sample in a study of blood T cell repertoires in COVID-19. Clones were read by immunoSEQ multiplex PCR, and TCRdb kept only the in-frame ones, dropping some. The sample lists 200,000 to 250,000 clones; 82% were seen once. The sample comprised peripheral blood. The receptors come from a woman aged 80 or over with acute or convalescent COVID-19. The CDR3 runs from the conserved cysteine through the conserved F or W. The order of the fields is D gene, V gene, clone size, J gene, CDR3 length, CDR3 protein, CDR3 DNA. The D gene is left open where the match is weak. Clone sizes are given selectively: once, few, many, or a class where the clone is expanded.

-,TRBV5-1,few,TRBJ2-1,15,CASSPEPGARNEQFF,TGCGCCAGCAGCCCCGAGCCAGGGGCGCGAAATGAGCAGTTCTTC
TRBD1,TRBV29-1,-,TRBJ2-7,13,CSVERQGAIEQYF,TGCAGCGTTGAACGACAGGGGGCCATCGAGCAGTACTTC
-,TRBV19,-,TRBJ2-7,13,CASNRQGSNEQYF,TGTGCCAGTAATCGGCAGGGGAGCAACGAGCAGTACTTC
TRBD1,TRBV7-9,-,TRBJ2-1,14,CASSLDRGWNEQFF,TGTGCCAGCAGCTTGGACAGGGGATGGAATGAGCAGTTCTTC
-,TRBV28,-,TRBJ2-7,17,CASSPIPGSTLSYEQYF,TGTGCCAGCAGCCCGATTCCCGGGTCCACCCTTTCCTACGAGCAGTACTTC
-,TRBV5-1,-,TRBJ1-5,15,CASSLAGDSNQPQHF,TGCGCCAGCAGCTTGGCCGGGGATAGTAATCAGCCCCAGCATTTT
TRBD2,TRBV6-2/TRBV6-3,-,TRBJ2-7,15,CASSTPSGGTYEQYF,TGTGCCAGCAGTACCCCTAGCGGGGGGACCTACGAGCAGTACTTC
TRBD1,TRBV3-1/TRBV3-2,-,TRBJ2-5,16,CASSLDRGPLQETQYF,TGTGCCAGCAGCCTCGACAGGGGGCCCCTCCAAGAGACCCAGTACTTC
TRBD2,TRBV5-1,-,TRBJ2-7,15,CASSLELAGSYEQYF,TGCGCCAGCAGCTTGGAACTAGCGGGGTCCTACGAGCAGTACTTC
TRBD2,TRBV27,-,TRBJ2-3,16,CASSFRGTRGTDTQYF,TGTGCCAGCAGTTTCCGAGGGACTAGGGGCACAGATACGCAGTATTTT
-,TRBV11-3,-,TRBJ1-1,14,CASSWGLKNTEAFF,TGTGCCAGCAGCTGGGGCTTAAAGAACACTGAAGCTTTCTTT
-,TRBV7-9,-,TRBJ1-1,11,CASSLASQAFF,TGTGCCAGCAGCTTGGCCTCGCAAGCTTTCTTT
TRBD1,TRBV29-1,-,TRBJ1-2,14,CSVARQGANYGYTF,TGCAGCGTAGCTCGACAGGGAGCTAACTATGGCTACACCTTC
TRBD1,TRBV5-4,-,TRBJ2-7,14,CASTSDRWDYEQYF,TGTGCCAGCACCTCGGACAGGTGGGACTACGAGCAGTACTTC
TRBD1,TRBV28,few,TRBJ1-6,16,CASSRVGSRGNSPLHF,TGTGCCAGCAGTCGGGTCGGGAGCAGGGGGAATTCACCCCTCCACTTT
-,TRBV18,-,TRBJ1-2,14,CASSPRVDYYGYTF,TGTGCCAGCTCACCTCGGGTGGACTACTATGGCTACACCTTC
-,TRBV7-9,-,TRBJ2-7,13,CASSTWTVYEQYF,TGTGCCAGCAGCACCTGGACAGTTTACGAGCAGTACTTC
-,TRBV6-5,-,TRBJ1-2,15,CASSYGRKVNYGYTF,TGTGCCAGCAGTTATGGGCGCAAAGTTAACTATGGCTACACCTTC
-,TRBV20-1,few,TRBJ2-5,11,CSASPRETQYF,TGCAGTGCTAGCCCTCGGGAGACCCAGTACTTC
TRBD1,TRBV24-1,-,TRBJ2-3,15,CATSALTGNTDTQYF,TGTGCCACCAGTGCCCTGACAGGGAACACAGATACGCAGTATTTT
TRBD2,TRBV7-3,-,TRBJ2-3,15,CASSFSGGGIDTQYF,TGTGCCAGCAGCTTTAGCGGGGGAGGCATAGATACGCAGTATTTT